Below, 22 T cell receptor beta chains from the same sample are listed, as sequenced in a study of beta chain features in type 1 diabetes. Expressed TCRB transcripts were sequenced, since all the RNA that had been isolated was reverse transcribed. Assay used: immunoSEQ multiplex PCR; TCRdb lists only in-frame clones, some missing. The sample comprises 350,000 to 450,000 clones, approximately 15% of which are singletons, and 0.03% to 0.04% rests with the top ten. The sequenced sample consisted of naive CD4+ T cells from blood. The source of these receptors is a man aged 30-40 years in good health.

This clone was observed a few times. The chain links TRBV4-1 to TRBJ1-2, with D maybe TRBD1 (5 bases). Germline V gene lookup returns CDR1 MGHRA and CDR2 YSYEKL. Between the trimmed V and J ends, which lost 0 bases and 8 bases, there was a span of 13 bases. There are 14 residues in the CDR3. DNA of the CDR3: TGCGCCAGCAGCCAAGATCCGGGCAGGGCAGGCTACACCTTC. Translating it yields CASSQDPGRAGYTF.

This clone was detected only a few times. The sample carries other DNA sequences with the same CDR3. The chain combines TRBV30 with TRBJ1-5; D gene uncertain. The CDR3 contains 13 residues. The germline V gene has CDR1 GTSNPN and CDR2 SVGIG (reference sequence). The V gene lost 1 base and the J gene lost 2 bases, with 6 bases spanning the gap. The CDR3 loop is CAWSGGGNQPQHF. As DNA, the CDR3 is TGTGCCTGGAGTGGGGGTGGCAATCAGCCCCAGCATTTT.

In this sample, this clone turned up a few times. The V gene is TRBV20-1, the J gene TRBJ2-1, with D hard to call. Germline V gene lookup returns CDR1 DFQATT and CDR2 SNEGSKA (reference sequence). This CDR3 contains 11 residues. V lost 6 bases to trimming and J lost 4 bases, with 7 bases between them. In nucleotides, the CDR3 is TGCAGTGCAGGCGTATACAATGAGCAGTTCTTC. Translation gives CSAGVYNEQFF.

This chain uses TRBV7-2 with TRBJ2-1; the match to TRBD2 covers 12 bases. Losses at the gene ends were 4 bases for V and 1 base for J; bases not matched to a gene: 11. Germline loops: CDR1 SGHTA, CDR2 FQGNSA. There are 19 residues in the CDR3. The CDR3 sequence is CASSSPVMTSGGSYNEQFF. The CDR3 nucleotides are TGTGCCAGCAGCTCCCCTGTGATGACTAGCGGGGGTTCCTACAATGAGCAGTTCTTC. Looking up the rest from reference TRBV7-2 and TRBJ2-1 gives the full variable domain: GAGVSQSPSNKVTEKGKDVELRCDPISGHTALYWYRQSLGQGLEFLIYFQGNSAPDKSGLPSDRFSAERTGGSVSTLTIQRTQQEDSAVYLCASSSPVMTSGGSYNEQFFGPGTRLTVL.

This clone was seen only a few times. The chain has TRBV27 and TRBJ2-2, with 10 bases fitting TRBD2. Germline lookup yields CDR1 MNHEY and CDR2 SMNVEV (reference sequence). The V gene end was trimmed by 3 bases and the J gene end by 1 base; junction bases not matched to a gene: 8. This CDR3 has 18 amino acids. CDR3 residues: CASSFLAGDLMNTGELFF. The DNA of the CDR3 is TGTGCCAGCAGTTTCCTAGCGGGAGACTTAATGAACACCGGGGAGCTGTTTTTT.

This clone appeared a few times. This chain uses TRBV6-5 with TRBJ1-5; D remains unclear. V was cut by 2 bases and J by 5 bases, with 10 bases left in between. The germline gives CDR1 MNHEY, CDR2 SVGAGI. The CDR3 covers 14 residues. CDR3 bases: TGTGCCAGCAGTTACAGTCGACGGGATCAGCCCCAGCATTTT. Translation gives CASSYSRRDQPQHF.

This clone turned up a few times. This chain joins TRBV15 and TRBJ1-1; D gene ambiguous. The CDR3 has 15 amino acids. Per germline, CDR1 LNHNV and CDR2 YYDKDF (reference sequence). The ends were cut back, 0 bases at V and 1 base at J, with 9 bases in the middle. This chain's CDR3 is CATSRDPQSNTEAFF. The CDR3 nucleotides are TGTGCCACCAGCAGAGATCCCCAGTCGAACACTGAAGCTTTCTTT.

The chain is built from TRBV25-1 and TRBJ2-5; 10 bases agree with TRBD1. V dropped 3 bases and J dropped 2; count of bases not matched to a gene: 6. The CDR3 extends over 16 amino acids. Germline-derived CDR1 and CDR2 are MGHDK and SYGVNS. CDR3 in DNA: TGTGCCAGCAGTGAGGGACAGGGGTTGCGGCAAGAGACCCAGTACTTC. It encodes CASSEGQGLRQETQYF.

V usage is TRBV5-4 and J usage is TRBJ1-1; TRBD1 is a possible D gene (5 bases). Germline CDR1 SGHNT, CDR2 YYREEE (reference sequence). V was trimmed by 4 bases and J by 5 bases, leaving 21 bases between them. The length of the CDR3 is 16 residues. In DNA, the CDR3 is TGTGCCAGCAGCCTTCCCAAAAGGCAGGGCCGTACTGAAGCTTTCTTT. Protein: CASSLPKRQGRTEAFF.

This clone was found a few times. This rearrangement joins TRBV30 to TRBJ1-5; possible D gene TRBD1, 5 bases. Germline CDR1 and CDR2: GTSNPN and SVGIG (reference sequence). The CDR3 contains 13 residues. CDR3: CGAGGANHQPQHF. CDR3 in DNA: TGTGGCGCCGGCGGGGCGAACCATCAGCCCCAGCATTTT.

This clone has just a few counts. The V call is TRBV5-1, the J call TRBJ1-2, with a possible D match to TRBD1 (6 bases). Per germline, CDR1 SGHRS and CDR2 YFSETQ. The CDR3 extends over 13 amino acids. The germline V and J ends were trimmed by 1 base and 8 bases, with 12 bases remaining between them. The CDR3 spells CASSLNRDEGYTF. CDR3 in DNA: TGCGCCAGCAGCTTGAACAGGGATGAAGGCTACACCTTC.

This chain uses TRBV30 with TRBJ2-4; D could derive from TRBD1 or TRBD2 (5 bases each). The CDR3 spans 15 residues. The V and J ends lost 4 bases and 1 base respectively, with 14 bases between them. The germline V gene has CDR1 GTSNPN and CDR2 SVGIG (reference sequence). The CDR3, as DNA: TGTGCCTGGAACCCCAGGGAGATGGCCAAAAACATTCAGTACTTC. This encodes CAWNPREMAKNIQYF.

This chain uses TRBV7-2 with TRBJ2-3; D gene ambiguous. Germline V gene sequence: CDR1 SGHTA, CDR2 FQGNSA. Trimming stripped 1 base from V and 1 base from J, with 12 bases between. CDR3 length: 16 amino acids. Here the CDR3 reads CASSLVAMIGTDTQYF. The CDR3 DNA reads TGTGCCAGCAGCTTAGTAGCAATGATCGGCACAGATACGCAGTATTTT.

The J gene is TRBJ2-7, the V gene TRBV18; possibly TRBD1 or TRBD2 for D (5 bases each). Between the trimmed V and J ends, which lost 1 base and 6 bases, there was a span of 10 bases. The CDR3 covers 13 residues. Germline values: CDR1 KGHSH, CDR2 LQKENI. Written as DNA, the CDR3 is TGTGCCAGCTCACCACGAGGGGACGGCGAGCAGTACGTC. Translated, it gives CASSPRGDGEQYV.

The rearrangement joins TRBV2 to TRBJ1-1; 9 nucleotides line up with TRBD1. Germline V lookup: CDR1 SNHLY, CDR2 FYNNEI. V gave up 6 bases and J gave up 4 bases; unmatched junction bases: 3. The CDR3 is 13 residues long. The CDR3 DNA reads TGTGCCAGCAGGGCGGACAGGGGCACTGAAGCTTTCTTT. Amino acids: CASRADRGTEAFF.

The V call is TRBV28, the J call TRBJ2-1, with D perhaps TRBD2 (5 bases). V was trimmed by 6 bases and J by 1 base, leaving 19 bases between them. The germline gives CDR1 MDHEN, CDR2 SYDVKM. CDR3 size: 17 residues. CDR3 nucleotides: TGTGCCAGCAGAGAACGCGGGTTCATGAGGTCCTACAATGAGCAGTTCTTC. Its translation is CASRERGFMRSYNEQFF.

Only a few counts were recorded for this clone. CDR3 coding DNA: TGTGCCAGCAGGAGAGCGGGAGGCTCCTACAATGAGCAGTTCTTC. Its translation is CASRRAGGSYNEQFF. The chain uses TRBV11-3 and TRBJ2-1; TRBD2 aligns across 9 bases. V trimming: 6 bases; J trimming: 0 bases; junction bases outside the gene matches: 3. Germline assignment: CDR1 SGHNT and CDR2 YENEEA. The CDR3 is 15 residues long.

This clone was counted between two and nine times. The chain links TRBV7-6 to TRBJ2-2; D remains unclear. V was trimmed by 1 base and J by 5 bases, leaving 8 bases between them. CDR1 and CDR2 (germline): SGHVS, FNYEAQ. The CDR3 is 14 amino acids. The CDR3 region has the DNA TGTGCCAGCAGCTTAGGGTGGGGAACCGGGGAGCTGTTTTTT. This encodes CASSLGWGTGELFF.

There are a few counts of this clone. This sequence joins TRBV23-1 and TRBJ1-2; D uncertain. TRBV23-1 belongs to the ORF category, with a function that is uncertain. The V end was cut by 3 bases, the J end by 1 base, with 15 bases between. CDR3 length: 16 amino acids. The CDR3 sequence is CASSQMRSTFNYGYTF. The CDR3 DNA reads TGCGCCAGCAGTCAGATGCGGTCCACTTTTAACTATGGCTACACCTTC.

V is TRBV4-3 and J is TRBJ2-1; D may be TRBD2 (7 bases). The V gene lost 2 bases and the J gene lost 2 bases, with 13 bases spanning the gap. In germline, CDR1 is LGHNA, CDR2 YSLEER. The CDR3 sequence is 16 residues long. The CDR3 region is CASSQLGGAPYNEQFF. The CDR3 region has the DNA TGCGCCAGCAGCCAACTAGGGGGGGCACCCTACAATGAGCAGTTCTTC.

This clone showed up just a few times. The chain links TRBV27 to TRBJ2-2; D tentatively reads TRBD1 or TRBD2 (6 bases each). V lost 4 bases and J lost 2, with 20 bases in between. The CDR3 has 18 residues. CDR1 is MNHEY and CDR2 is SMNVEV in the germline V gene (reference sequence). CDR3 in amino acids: CASSYRVQGGSNTGELFF. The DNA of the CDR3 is TGTGCCAGCAGTTATAGAGTACAGGGAGGTAGTAACACCGGGGAGCTGTTTTTT.

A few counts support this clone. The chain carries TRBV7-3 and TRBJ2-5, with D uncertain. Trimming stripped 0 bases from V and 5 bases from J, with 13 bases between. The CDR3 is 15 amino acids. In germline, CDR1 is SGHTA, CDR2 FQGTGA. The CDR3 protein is CASSLTPKPTETQYF. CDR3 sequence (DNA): TGTGCCAGCAGCTTAACCCCGAAGCCCACGGAGACCCAGTACTTC. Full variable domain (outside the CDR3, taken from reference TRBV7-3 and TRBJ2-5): GAGVSQTPSNKVTEKGKYVELRCDPISGHTALYWYRQSLGQGPEFLIYFQGTGAADDSGLPNDRFFAVRPEGSVSTLKIQRTERGDSAVYLCASSLTPKPTETQYFGPGTRLLVL.